These 14 T cell receptor beta chains originate from one sample sequenced in a study of a mutant IDH1 vaccine in newly diagnosed glioma. For these receptors, no antigen is known. Method: immunoSEQ multiplex PCR; TCRdb's copy keeps in-frame clones and lacks some. The repertoire has about 130,000 clones, about 80% of them found once; the top ten carry about 5.5%. The time point was: week 11, during vaccination. The investigators gave 300 ug of mutant IDH1 20-mer peptide in each vaccine dose, together with topical imiquimod. Sequencing was performed on PBMCs, taken from a glioma patient whose treatment included an IDH1 peptide vaccine. The receptors come from a man in his forties with glioma.

The chain combines TRBV4-2 with TRBJ2-7; D is ambiguous. V was pared by 0 bases and J by 3 bases, with 9 bases between. The CDR3 is made up of 14 amino acids. Germline V gene lookup returns CDR1 LGHNA and CDR2 YNFKEQ. In nucleotides, the CDR3 is TGTGCCAGCAGCCAAGATCTTGGGGACTACGAGCAGTACTTC. This sequence encodes CASSQDLGDYEQYF.

This clone was seen a few times. The chain links TRBV30 to TRBJ1-1; no definite D call. CDR1 GTSNPN and CDR2 SVGIG come from the germline V gene (reference sequence). Trimming removed 3 bases at V and 4 bases at J, with 6 bases between. The CDR3 is 11 amino acids. The CDR3 spells CAWSHRTEAFF. For the CDR3, the DNA is TGTGCCTGGAGCCATCGCACTGAAGCTTTCTTT. Complete variable domain (other parts from reference TRBV30 and TRBJ1-1): SQTIHQWPATLVQPVGSPLSLECTVEGTSNPNLYWYRQAAGRGLQLLFYSVGIGQISSEVPQNLSASRPQDRQFILSSKKLLLSDSGFYLCAWSHRTEAFFGQGTRLTVV.

The chain joins TRBV30 to TRBJ2-5; 10 bases align to TRBD2. This CDR3 is built from 13 residues. The junction had 5 bases not matched to a gene; V was cut back by 5 bases and J by 5 bases. Germline CDR1 is GTSNPN and CDR2 is SVGIG (reference sequence). CDR3 amino acids: CAWAGSGGETQYF. CDR3 bases: TGTGCCTGGGCCGGTAGCGGGGGGGAGACCCAGTACTTC.

The chain combines TRBV5-1 with TRBJ2-7; D may be TRBD1 (6 bases). Germline V gives CDR1 SGHRS, CDR2 YFSETQ. The V gene lost 4 bases and the J gene lost 4 bases, with 12 bases spanning the gap. The CDR3 spans 13 residues. The CDR3 DNA reads TGCGCCAGCAGCCCAACAGGGAAGTACGAGCAGTACTTC. Translated, it gives CASSPTGKYEQYF. Combining the CDR3 with reference TRBV5-1 and TRBJ2-7 gives the whole variable domain KAGVTQTPRYLIKTRGQQVTLSCSPISGHRSVSWYQQTPGQGLQFLFEYFSETQRNKGNFPGRFSGRQFSNSRSEMNVSTLELGDSALYLCASSPTGKYEQYFGPGTRLTVT.

The chain recombines TRBV7-8 with TRBJ1-2; D gene unclear. The germline V and J ends were trimmed by 2 bases and 7 bases, with 11 bases remaining between them. Germline-derived CDR1 and CDR2 are SGHVS and FQNEAQ. The CDR3 runs 13 residues. DNA of the CDR3: TGTGCCAGCAGCTTAAACGACATTTCTGGCTACACCTTC. Translating gives CASSLNDISGYTF.

The genes are TRBV19 and TRBJ1-4; D remains ambiguous. CDR1 is LNHDA, CDR2 SQIVND, per germline (reference sequence). V lost 10 bases and J lost 6, with 9 bases in between. The CDR3 has 11 amino acids. CDR3 region: CATLNDEKLFF. CDR3 sequence (DNA): TGTGCCACCCTCAATGATGAAAAACTGTTTTTT.

The chain combines TRBV9 with TRBJ2-5, with 15 bases aligning to TRBD2. The CDR3 spans 16 residues. Germline CDR1 is SGDLS and CDR2 is YYNGEE. V shed 4 bases and J 3 bases; nucleotides not matched to a gene: 4. In DNA form, the CDR3 reads TGTGCCAGCAGCCCCCGGACTAGCGGGAGGGAAGAGACCCAGTACTTC. It encodes CASSPRTSGREETQYF.

The table lists this clone with a count of one. This chain's CDR3 is CASSSLDSYGYTF. CDR3 sequence (DNA): TGTGCCAGCAGTTCGCTGGACAGCTATGGCTACACCTTC. The chain combines TRBV27 with TRBJ1-2; weak D call: TRBD1 (6 bases). Germline-derived CDR1 and CDR2 are MNHEY and SMNVEV (reference sequence). This CDR3 region has 13 residues. V lost 4 bases, J lost 4 bases, and 10 bases lay in between.

Comments on this clone: This specimen includes other DNA sequences encoding the same CDR3. The rearrangement uses TRBV19 and TRBJ2-5; TRBD2 is a possible D gene (5 bases). The CDR3 runs 13 residues. Trimming cost V 0 bases and J 5 bases, with 7 bases left between them. Per germline, CDR1 LNHDA and CDR2 SQIVND (reference sequence). The CDR3: CASSIDGEETQYF. The CDR3 nucleotides read TGTGCCAGTAGTATAGATGGGGAGGAGACCCAGTACTTC.

The V call is TRBV5-6, the J call TRBJ2-7; D uncertain. The germline V gene encodes CDR1 SGHDT and CDR2 YYEEEE. The V gene lost 4 bases and the J gene lost 5 bases, with 10 bases spanning the gap. This CDR3 has 12 residues. CDR3 region: CASSRSWNEQYF. Written as DNA, the CDR3 is TGTGCCAGCAGCCGGTCCTGGAACGAGCAGTACTTC.

The V gene is TRBV28, the J gene TRBJ2-7; a possible D gene is TRBD2 (6 bases). This CDR3 region has 16 residues. Trimming cost V 2 bases and J 3 bases, with 17 bases left between them. CDR1 MDHEN and CDR2 SYDVKM come from the germline V gene. This CDR3 reads CASSLKEGSMDYEQYF. The CDR3, as DNA: TGTGCCAGCAGTTTAAAGGAGGGGTCTATGGACTACGAGCAGTACTTC.

The chain recombines TRBV4-2 with TRBJ2-3; D possibly corresponds to TRBD2 (6 bases). CDR1 and CDR2 (germline): LGHNA, YNFKEQ. The CDR3 has 17 amino acids. V was clipped by 0 bases and J by 2 bases, with 15 bases between them. The CDR3 here is CASSQDPSVEATDTQYF. The CDR3 nucleotides read TGTGCCAGCAGCCAAGATCCTAGCGTAGAAGCCACAGATACGCAGTATTTT.

This clone was detected once. The V and J genes are TRBV29-1 and TRBJ2-7; D ambiguous. Germline lookup yields CDR1 SQVTM and CDR2 ANQGSEA. This CDR3 region has 11 residues. The V and J ends lost 8 bases and 8 bases respectively, with 16 bases between them. The CDR3 sequence is CSTKLGHQQYF. The CDR3 DNA reads TGCAGCACCAAGTTAGGGCATCAGCAGTACTTC.

The rearrangement links TRBV6-5 to TRBJ2-5; D gene uncertain. Germline CDR1 is MNHEY and CDR2 is SVGAGI. Trimming removed 5 bases at V and 7 bases at J, with 14 bases between. The CDR3 length is 13 residues. CDR3 bases: TGTGCCAGCAGTCAGATGGCCCCGGGGACCCAGTACTTC. Its protein product is CASSQMAPGTQYF.